A single sample gave rise to the 20 T cell receptor beta chains below, sequenced in a study of blood T cell repertoires in COVID-19. Method: immunoSEQ multiplex PCR; TCRdb's copy keeps in-frame clones and lacks some. Among roughly 80,000 clones listed, about 91% were seen once. The source material was peripheral blood. These receptor sequences come from a woman of 80 years or more with acute or convalescent COVID-19.

The table lists this clone with a count of one. The V gene is TRBV2, the J gene TRBJ1-4, with D uncertain. CDR1 is SNHLY and CDR2 is FYNNEI in the germline V gene. The CDR3 extends over 14 amino acids. The V end was cut by 7 bases, the J end by 3 bases, with 12 bases between. The CDR3: CASKDSAANEKLFF. The CDR3 DNA is TGTGCCAGCAAGGACTCGGCAGCTAATGAAAAACTGTTTTTT.

CDR3 nucleotide sequence: TGTGCCAGCAGTCCTATTGGTGGCACAGATACGCAGTATTTT. Amino acid sequence: CASSPIGGTDTQYF. The J gene is TRBJ2-3, the V gene TRBV25-1; D is ambiguous. The CDR3 length is 14 residues. V dropped 5 bases and J dropped 1 base, with 10 bases sitting between them. CDR1 MGHDK and CDR2 SYGVNS come from the germline V gene.

The gene calls are TRBV7-9 and TRBJ2-2, with no clear D. This CDR3 is built from 10 residues. CDR1 is SEHNR and CDR2 is FQNEAQ in the germline V gene (reference sequence). V shed 4 bases and J shed 9 bases, with 3 bases lying between them. CDR3 sequence reads: CASSSWELFF. In nucleotides, the CDR3 is TGTGCCAGCAGCTCCTGGGAGCTGTTTTTT.

The rearrangement joins TRBV5-4 to TRBJ1-1; 12 bases align to TRBD1. Germline lookup yields CDR1 SGHNT and CDR2 YYREEE (reference sequence). J was trimmed by 5 bases and V by 0 bases; bases with no gene match: 8. This CDR3 comprises 17 residues. As DNA, the CDR3 is TGTGCCAGCAGCTTGGCCATGGGACAGGGGGCGGGAACTGAAGCTTTCTTT. The encoded protein is CASSLAMGQGAGTEAFF.

A single count supports this clone. J is TRBJ1-1 and V is TRBV5-1, with TRBD1 matching 10 bases. Germline V CDR1 and CDR2: SGHRS, YFSETQ. The junction had 11 bases not matched to a gene; V was cut back by 5 bases and J by 10 bases. The CDR3 spans 14 residues. The CDR3 region has the DNA TGCGCCAGCAGGGATCCGGGACAGGGGCCTGTAGCTTTCTTT. Translated: CASRDPGQGPVAFF.

This clone was observed a handful of times. This chain links TRBV27 with TRBJ2-7, with 7 bases aligning to TRBD1. CDR3 length: 14 residues. V lost 3 bases, J lost 1 base, and 3 bases stayed unmatched. CDR1 and CDR2 from the germline V gene are MNHEY and SMNVEV (reference sequence). CDR3 nucleotides: TGTGCCAGCAGTTTCCTGGGACAGTCCTACGAGCAGTACTTC. It is translated as CASSFLGQSYEQYF.

This chain uses TRBV18 with TRBJ2-7; 7 bases line up with TRBD1. The CDR3 is 15 residues long. CDR1 KGHSH and CDR2 LQKENI come from the germline V gene. After removal of 0 bases from V and 0 bases from J, the junction contained 2 bases not matched to a gene. CDR3 amino acids: CASSPPAGGSYEQYF. In DNA form, the CDR3 reads TGTGCCAGCTCACCACCGGCAGGGGGCTCCTACGAGCAGTACTTC.

This clone occurred a few times. The CDR3 sequence is CASTTAGWGDTQYF. CDR3 bases: TGTGCCAGTACGACGGCGGGATGGGGGGATACGCAGTATTTT. This rearrangement joins TRBV19 to TRBJ2-3, with D possibly matching TRBD2 (6 bases). Trimming shortened V by 7 bases and J by 6 bases, and 17 bases separated the two germline ends. Germline-derived CDR1 and CDR2 are LNHDA and SQIVND (reference sequence). This CDR3 is 14 amino acids long.

This clone was seen only once. V usage is TRBV19 and J usage is TRBJ1-2; 9 positions agree with TRBD1. In germline, CDR1 is LNHDA, CDR2 SQIVND (reference sequence). Unmatched junction bases numbered 7, after V lost 2 bases and J lost 12 bases. The CDR3 runs to 13 residues. In nucleotides, the CDR3 is TGTGCCAGTAGTATAAGACAGGGGGGCTCCGACACCTTC. Translating it yields CASSIRQGGSDTF.

The chain carries TRBV7-2 and TRBJ1-1; D is unclear. CDR1 and CDR2 (germline): SGHTA, FQGNSA. V lost 3 bases and J 1 base, leaving 6 bases between the germline ends. The CDR3 sequence is 13 residues long. This CDR3 reads CASSLRQNTEAFF. The CDR3 region has the DNA TGTGCCAGCAGCTTGCGACAGAACACTGAAGCTTTCTTT. The full variable domain, rest sourced from reference TRBV7-2 and TRBJ1-1, is GAGVSQSPSNKVTEKGKDVELRCDPISGHTALYWYRQSLGQGLEFLIYFQGNSAPDKSGLPSDRFSAERTGGSVSTLTIQRTQQEDSAVYLCASSLRQNTEAFFGQGTRLTVV.

CDR3 sequence: CASSLRDSYNEQFF. CDR3 coding DNA: TGCGCCAGCAGCTTACGGGATTCCTACAATGAGCAGTTCTTC. V is TRBV5-1 and J is TRBJ2-1, with TRBD2 as a possible D gene (5 bases). The germline CDR1 and CDR2 sequences are SGHRS and YFSETQ. The CDR3 spans 14 residues. V was trimmed by 2 bases and J by 1 base, leaving 7 bases between them.

CDR3 bases: TGCGCCAGCAGCCAAGAGGGTAGCGGCCCTGGGGAGCAGTACTTC. Protein sequence: CASSQEGSGPGEQYF. V gene TRBV4-1 combines with J gene TRBJ2-7, with a tentative D call TRBD2 (6 bases). CDR3 length equals 15 residues. V lost 0 bases to trimming and J lost 7 bases, with 16 bases between them. Germline CDR1 MGHRA, CDR2 YSYEKL.

This clone appeared a single time. The chain uses TRBV4-3 and TRBJ1-2; 7 nucleotides match TRBD1. The length of the CDR3 is 15 residues. Germline V gene sequence: CDR1 LGHNA, CDR2 YSLEER. The V and J ends lost 0 bases and 5 bases, in that order; junction bases with no gene match: 6. CDR3 protein: CASSQEEGARYGYTF. CDR3 DNA: TGCGCCAGCAGCCAAGAAGAGGGGGCTAGATATGGCTACACCTTC.

The CDR3 nucleotides read TGTGCCTGGAGTGCCGGGGGGTATGAGCAGTTCTTC. Its protein is CAWSAGGYEQFF. The V call is TRBV30, the J call TRBJ2-1, with 7 bases fitting TRBD2. Germline values: CDR1 GTSNPN, CDR2 SVGIG (reference sequence). The V gene end was trimmed by 1 base and the J gene end by 8 bases; junction bases not matched to a gene: 2. This CDR3 is built from 12 residues.

The rearrangement uses TRBV7-9 and TRBJ2-3; D is possibly TRBD2 (7 bases). Germline values: CDR1 SEHNR, CDR2 FQNEAQ (reference sequence). Trimming removed 7 bases at V and 1 base at J, with 15 bases between. The CDR3 sequence is 15 residues long. The chain's CDR3 is CASNPPGGGTDTQYF. CDR3 DNA: TGTGCCAGCAATCCCCCGGGGGGCGGCACAGATACGCAGTATTTT.

The chain couples TRBV9 to TRBJ2-1; weak D call: TRBD1 (6 bases). This CDR3 region has 17 residues. CDR1 SGDLS and CDR2 YYNGEE come from the germline V gene. The germline V and J ends were trimmed by 0 bases and 2 bases, with 15 bases remaining between them. The CDR3 DNA reads as TGTGCCAGCAGCGTAGCCGTGGGACAAGCGGCCTACAATGAGCAGTTCTTC. Its protein is CASSVAVGQAAYNEQFF.

The V call is TRBV18, the J call TRBJ1-2; no definite D call. The length of the CDR3 is 13 residues. Germline assignment: CDR1 KGHSH and CDR2 LQKENI. The V gene lost 4 bases and the J gene lost 6 bases, with 12 bases spanning the gap. The DNA for the CDR3 is TGTGCCAGCTCACAGGCGGAAAAGGATGGCTACACCTTC. Translating gives CASSQAEKDGYTF.

This clone has just one count. V usage is TRBV9 and J usage is TRBJ1-4; D possibly corresponds to TRBD1 (5 bases). The CDR3 is 12 amino acids. V lost 1 base and J lost 7, with 5 bases in between. Germline CDR1 is SGDLS and CDR2 is YYNGEE. The DNA for the CDR3 is TGTGCCAGCAGCGTAAGGGGTGAAAAACTGTTTTTT. Translation gives CASSVRGEKLFF.

For the CDR3, the DNA is TGTGCCAGCAGCTTGGGACAGGGACGTCGTTATGGCTACACCTTC. This gives the protein CASSLGQGRRYGYTF. The V call is TRBV5-8, the J call TRBJ1-2; 7 bases are shared with TRBD1. The CDR3 covers 15 residues. V was clipped by 0 bases and J by 5 bases; unmatched bases: 7. Germline CDR1 SGHTS, CDR2 YDEGEE. The variable domain in full, completed from reference TRBV5-8 and TRBJ1-2, reads EAGVTQSPTHLIKTRGQQATLRCSPISGHTSVYWYQQALGLGLQFLLWYDEGEERNRGNFPPRFSGRQFPNYSSELNVNALELEDSALYLCASSLGQGRRYGYTFGSGTRLTVV.

The rearrangement joins TRBV19 to TRBJ2-5; no firm D call. V was clipped by 6 bases and J by 0 bases, with 11 bases between them. This CDR3 is 14 amino acids long. Germline V CDR1 and CDR2: LNHDA, SQIVND (reference sequence). The CDR3 loop reads CASSLDPYQETQYF. CDR3 nucleotides: TGTGCCAGTAGCCTAGACCCCTACCAAGAGACCCAGTACTTC. Complete variable domain (other parts from reference TRBV19 and TRBJ2-5): DGGITQSPKYLFRKEGQNVTLSCEQNLNHDAMYWYRQDPGQGLRLIYYSQIVNDFQKGDIAEGYSVSREKKESFPLTVTSAQKNPTAFYLCASSLDPYQETQYFGPGTRLLVL.